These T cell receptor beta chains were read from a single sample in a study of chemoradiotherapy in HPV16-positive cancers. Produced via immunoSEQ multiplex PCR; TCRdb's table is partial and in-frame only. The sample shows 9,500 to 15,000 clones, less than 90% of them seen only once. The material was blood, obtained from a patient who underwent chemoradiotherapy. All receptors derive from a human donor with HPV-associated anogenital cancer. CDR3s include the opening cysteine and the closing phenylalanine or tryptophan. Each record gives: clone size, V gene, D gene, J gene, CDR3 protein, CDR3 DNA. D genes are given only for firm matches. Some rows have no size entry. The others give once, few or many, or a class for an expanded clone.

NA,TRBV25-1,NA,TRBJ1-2,CASSERGPNYGYTF,TGTGCCAGCAGTGAACGGGGGCCTAACTATGGCTACACCTTC
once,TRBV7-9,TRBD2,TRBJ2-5,CASSLIAGLQETQYF,TGTGCCAGCAGCTTAATAGCGGGGTTACAAGAGACCCAGTACTTC
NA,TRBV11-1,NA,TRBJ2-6,CASSLAVRAGANVLTF,TGTGCCAGCAGCTTAGCGGTCCGGGCTGGGGCCAACGTCCTGACTTTC
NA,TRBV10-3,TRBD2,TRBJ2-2,CAISGLAGENTGELFF,TGTGCCATCAGTGGACTAGCGGGGGAGAACACCGGGGAGCTGTTTTTT
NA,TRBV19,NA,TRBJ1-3,CASRRDAGNTIYF,TGTGCCAGTAGGAGGGACGCTGGAAACACCATATATTTT
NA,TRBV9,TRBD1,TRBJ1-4,CASSGGRQGNEKLFF,TGTGCCAGCAGCGGAGGGAGACAGGGCAATGAAAAACTGTTTTTT
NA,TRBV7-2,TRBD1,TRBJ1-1,CASSPGQGNTEAFF,TGTGCCAGCAGCCCAGGACAGGGGAACACTGAAGCTTTCTTT
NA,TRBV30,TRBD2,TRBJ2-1,CAWSPKRGGHNEQFF,TGTGCCTGGAGTCCTAAGCGGGGGGGTCACAATGAGCAGTTCTTC
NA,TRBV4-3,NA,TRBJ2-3,CASSQKPSTDTQYF,TGCGCCAGCAGCCAGAAGCCAAGCACAGATACGCAGTATTTT
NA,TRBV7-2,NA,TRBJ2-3,CASSRLTDTQYF,TGTGCCAGCAGCAGGTTGACAGATACGCAGTATTTT
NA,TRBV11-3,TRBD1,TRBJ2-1,CASSLGPTGGNEQFF,TGTGCCAGCAGCTTAGGCCCGACAGGGGGCAATGAGCAGTTCTTC
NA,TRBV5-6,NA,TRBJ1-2,CASRTPYRSADIYGYTF,TGTGCCAGCAGGACCCCCTACCGATCGGCAGACATCTATGGCTACACCTTC
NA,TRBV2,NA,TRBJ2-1,CASSGLGYNEQFF,TGTGCCAGCAGTGGACTAGGTTACAATGAGCAGTTCTTC
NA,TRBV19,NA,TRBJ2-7,CASSIASQGPYEQYF,TGTGCCAGTAGTATCGCCTCCCAGGGACCCTACGAGCAGTACTTC